The clone carrying this TCR beta chain appeared many times. What it binds is unknown. Mismatch repair deficiency was confirmed in all patients, by PCR or immunohistochemistry. TCR sequencing covered a few patients who responded to pembrolizumab. CDR1 and CDR2 (germline): LGHNA, YSLEER. Trimming left V 0 bases short and J 0 bases short, with 6 bases between. This CDR3 contains 16 residues. These data are taken from a study of PD-1 blockade in mismatch repair-deficient tumors. Study summary: Patients had fewer than 15 mismatch repair-deficient cancer types and were previously treated and progressing. The study, taken as a whole, reports: Tumor-resident clones, often undetectable pretreatment in blood, expanded then contracted after pembrolizumab.

The repertoire was sequenced with immunoSEQ multiplex PCR; TCRdb's copy has only in-frame clones and lacks some. The sample includes around 62,000 clones, around 73% of them seen just once. This TCR was sampled from an adult with mismatch repair-deficient cancer. This chain joins TRBV4-3 and TRBJ2-6; perhaps TRBD2 as D (5 bases). The sequenced sample was peripheral blood, obtained 2 weeks after starting pembrolizumab. The DNA of the CDR3 is TGCGCCAGCAGCCAAGATGCGGGCTCTGGGGCCAACGTCCTGACTTTC. It encodes CASSQDAGSGANVLTF.